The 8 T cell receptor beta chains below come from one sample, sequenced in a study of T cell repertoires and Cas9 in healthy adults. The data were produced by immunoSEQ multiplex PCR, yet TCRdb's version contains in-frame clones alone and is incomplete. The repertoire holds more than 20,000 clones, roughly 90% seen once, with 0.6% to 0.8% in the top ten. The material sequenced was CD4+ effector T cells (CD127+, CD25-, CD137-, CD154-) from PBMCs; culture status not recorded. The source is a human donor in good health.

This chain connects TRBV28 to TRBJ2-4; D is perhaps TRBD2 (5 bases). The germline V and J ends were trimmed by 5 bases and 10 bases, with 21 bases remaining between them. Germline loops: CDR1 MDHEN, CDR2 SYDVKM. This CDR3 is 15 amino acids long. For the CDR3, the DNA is TGTGCCAGCAGTCCTCCGGGAACTCCGAAAGGGATTCAGTACTTC. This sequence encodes CASSPPGTPKGIQYF.

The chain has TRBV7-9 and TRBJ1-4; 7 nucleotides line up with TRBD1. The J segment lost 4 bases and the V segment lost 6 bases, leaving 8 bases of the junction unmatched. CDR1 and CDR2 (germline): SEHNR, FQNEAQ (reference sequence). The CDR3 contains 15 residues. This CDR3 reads CASSSHRGFNEKLFF. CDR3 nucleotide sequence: TGTGCCAGCAGTTCCCACAGGGGCTTTAATGAAAAACTGTTTTTT.

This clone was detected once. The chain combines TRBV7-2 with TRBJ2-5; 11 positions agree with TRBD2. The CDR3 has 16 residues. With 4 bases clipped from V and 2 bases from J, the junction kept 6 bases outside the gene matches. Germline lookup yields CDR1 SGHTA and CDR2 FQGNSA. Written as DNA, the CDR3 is TGTGCCAGCAGCTCCATGACTAGCGGGATACAAGAGACCCAGTACTTC. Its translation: CASSSMTSGIQETQYF.

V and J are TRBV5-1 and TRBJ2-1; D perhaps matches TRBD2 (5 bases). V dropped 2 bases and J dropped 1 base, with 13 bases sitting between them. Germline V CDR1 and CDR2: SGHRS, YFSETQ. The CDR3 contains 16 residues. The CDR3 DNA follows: TGCGCCAGCAGCTTCGTCGGACTCGGTTCCTACAATGAGCAGTTCTTC. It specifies CASSFVGLGSYNEQFF.

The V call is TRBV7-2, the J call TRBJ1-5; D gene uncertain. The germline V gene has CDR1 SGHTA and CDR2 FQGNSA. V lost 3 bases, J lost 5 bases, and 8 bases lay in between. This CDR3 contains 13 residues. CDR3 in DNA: TGTGCCAGCAGCTTCGGACCCGATCAGCCCCAGCATTTT. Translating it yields CASSFGPDQPQHF.

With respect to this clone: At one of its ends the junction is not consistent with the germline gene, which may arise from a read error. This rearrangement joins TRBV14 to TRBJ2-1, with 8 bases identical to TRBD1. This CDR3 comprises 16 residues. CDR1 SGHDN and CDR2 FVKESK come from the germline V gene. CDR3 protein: CASSPLGTGTYNEQFF. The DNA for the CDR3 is TGTGCCAGCAGCCCCTTAGGGACAGGAACCTACAACGAGCAGTTCTTC.

The CDR3 nucleotides are TGTGCTAGTGGTTCACCTGCGACCGGGACTAGCGGGGGGGCTCCCTCTATGGAGACCCAGTACTTC. Its protein product is CASGSPATGTSGGAPSMETQYF. The chain joins TRBV12-5 to TRBJ2-5; 16 nucleotides line up with TRBD2. The CDR3 sequence is 22 residues long. V dropped 4 bases and J dropped 5; count of bases not matched to a gene: 22. Germline loops: CDR1 LGHNT, CDR2 FRNRAP.

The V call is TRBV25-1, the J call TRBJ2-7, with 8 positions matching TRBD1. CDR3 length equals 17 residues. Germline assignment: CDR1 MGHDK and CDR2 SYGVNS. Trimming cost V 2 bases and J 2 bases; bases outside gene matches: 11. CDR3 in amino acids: CASSEARGQVLPYEQYF. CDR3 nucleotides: TGTGCCAGCAGTGAAGCCAGGGGACAGGTCTTACCCTACGAGCAGTACTTC.